The 5 T cell receptor beta chains listed next were all sequenced from one sample in a study of T-cell memory formation after mild COVID-19 (dated by TCRdb to about 2021). Receptor amplification or capture employed 5' RACE. Instrument used: Illumina NovaSeq 6000. TCRdb itself trimmed the public reads at Q25 with fastp, ran MiXCR and retained productive beta chains. Rows with one shared CDR3 protein collapse into an entry with the most common genes and DNA. For this sample the table gives around 400,000 distinct CDR3 sequences, of which roughly 26% were detected only once. The ten most abundant clones make up 8.5% to 9% of the sample. Sequenced sample: PBMCs or a T cell subset sorted from them (not recorded which). The receptors come from an adult woman who had mild COVID-19 (a few samples of this study predate the infection). The sample titles of this study are shuffled in the database, so cell type and time point are left out; the donor was told from shared clones.

This clonotype turned up a few times. This chain joins TRBV12-3 or TRBV12-4 and TRBJ2-2, with 10 nucleotides matching TRBD2. The CDR3 consists of 16 residues. V shed 3 bases and J 0 bases; nucleotides not matched to a gene: 1. CDR3 region: CASSLGLAPNTGELFF. CDR3 nucleotides: TGTGCCAGCAGTTTGGGACTAGCGCCGAACACCGGGGAGCTGTTTTTT.

V is TRBV20-1 and J is TRBJ1-1; TRBD1 agrees at 10 bases. This CDR3 is 13 amino acids long. Germline lookup yields CDR1 DFQATT and CDR2 SNEGSKA (reference sequence). V lost 3 bases and J lost 3; bases outside the gene matches: 1. The CDR3 DNA is TGCAGTGCTAGGGGACAGGGGCACACTGAAGCTTTCTTT. Protein product: CSARGQGHTEAFF.

This clonotype was detected a few times. The chain has TRBV7-2 and TRBJ2-5; TRBD2 might be the D (5 bases). Trimming left V 7 bases short and J 2 bases short, with 14 bases between. This CDR3 is built from 14 residues. Per germline, CDR1 SGHTA and CDR2 FQGNSA. The CDR3 loop reads CASKEAPQQETQYF. In nucleotides, the CDR3 is TGTGCCAGCAAGGAGGCCCCACAACAAGAGACCCAGTACTTC.

This chain uses TRBV20-1 with TRBJ1-2; 11 positions agree with TRBD1. Germline V CDR1 and CDR2: DFQATT, SNEGSKA (reference sequence). There are 13 residues in the CDR3. V dropped 3 bases and J dropped 6; count of bases not matched to a gene: 3. CDR3 sequence: CSASGDRGNGYTF. Written as DNA, the CDR3 is TGCAGTGCTAGTGGGGACAGGGGGAATGGCTACACCTTC.

A few counts support this clonotype. V usage is TRBV7-2 and J usage is TRBJ2-4; 10 bases fit TRBD1. Germline loops: CDR1 SGHTA, CDR2 FQGNSA. The CDR3 has 16 residues. Trimming took 4 bases from V and 7 from J; bases not matched to a gene: 10. The CDR3 coding sequence is TGTGCCAGCAGCTCGATTCCGGGACAGGGGAATAACATTCAGTACTTC. The encoded protein is CASSSIPGQGNNIQYF.